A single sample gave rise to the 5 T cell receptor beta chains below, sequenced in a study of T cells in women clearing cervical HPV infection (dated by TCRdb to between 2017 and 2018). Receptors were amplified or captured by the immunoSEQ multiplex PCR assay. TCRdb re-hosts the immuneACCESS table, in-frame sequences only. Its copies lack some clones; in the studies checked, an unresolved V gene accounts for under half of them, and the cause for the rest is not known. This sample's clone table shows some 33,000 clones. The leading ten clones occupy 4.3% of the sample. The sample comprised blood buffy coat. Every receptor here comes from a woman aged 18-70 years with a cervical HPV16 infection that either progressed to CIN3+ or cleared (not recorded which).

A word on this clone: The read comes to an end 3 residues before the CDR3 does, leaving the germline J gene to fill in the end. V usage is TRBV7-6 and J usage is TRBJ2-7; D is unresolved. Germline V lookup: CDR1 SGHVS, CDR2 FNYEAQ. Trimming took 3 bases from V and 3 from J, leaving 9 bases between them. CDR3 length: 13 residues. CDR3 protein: CASSLGLNYEQYF. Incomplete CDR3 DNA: TGTGCCAGCAGCTTGGGCCTAAACTACGAG. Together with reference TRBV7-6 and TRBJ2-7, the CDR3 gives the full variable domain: GAGVSQSPRYKVTKRGQDVALRCDPISGHVSLYWYRQALGQGPEFLTYFNYEAQQDKSGLPNDRFSAERPEGSISTLTIQRTEQRDSAMYRCASSLGLNYEQYFGPGTRLTVT.

Incomplete CDR3 DNA: TGTGCCAGTAGTATGACCTCGGGAGGGGGCGAG. This codes for CASSMTSGGGE. The entire CDR3 protein is CASSMTSGGGEQYF. This chain connects TRBV19 to TRBJ2-7, with 8 bases identical to TRBD2. The read ends 3 residues shy of where the CDR3 ends; the end is completed using the germline J gene. Losses at the gene ends were 3 bases for V and 6 bases for J; bases not matched to a gene: 7. The CDR3 covers 14 residues. CDR1 is LNHDA, CDR2 SQIVND, per germline (reference sequence).

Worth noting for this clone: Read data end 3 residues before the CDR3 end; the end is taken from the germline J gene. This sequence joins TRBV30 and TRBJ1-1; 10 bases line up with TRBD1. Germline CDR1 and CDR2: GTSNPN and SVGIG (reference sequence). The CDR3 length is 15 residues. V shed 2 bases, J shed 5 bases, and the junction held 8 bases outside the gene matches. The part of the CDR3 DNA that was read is TGTGCCTGGAGTTTAGACAGGGGGCGACGGACTGAA. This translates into CAWSLDRGRRTE. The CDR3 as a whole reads CAWSLDRGRRTEAFF.

CDR3: CASRTRGGRDGYTF. Incomplete CDR3 DNA: TGTGCCAGCAGAACACGAGGCGGGAGAGATGGC. The chain carries TRBV6-2 or TRBV6-3 and TRBJ1-2; D uncertain. The CDR3 end falls 3 residues outside the read, so it is completed with the germline J gene. Trimming pared 6 bases from V and 6 bases from J, leaving 17 bases between. CDR1 is MNHEY, CDR2 SVGEGT, per germline. The CDR3 loop spans 14 amino acids.

Partial CDR3 DNA: TGTGCCAGCAGCTTGGACAAGGCATCACCG. Protein: CASSLDKASP. The whole CDR3 sequence is CASSLDKASPLFF. The chain couples TRBV5-6 to TRBJ2-2; D is unresolved. The read falls 3 residues short of the CDR3 end, and the missing part is taken from the germline J gene. This CDR3 contains 13 residues. The V gene's germline CDR1 is SGHDT and CDR2 YYEEEE.